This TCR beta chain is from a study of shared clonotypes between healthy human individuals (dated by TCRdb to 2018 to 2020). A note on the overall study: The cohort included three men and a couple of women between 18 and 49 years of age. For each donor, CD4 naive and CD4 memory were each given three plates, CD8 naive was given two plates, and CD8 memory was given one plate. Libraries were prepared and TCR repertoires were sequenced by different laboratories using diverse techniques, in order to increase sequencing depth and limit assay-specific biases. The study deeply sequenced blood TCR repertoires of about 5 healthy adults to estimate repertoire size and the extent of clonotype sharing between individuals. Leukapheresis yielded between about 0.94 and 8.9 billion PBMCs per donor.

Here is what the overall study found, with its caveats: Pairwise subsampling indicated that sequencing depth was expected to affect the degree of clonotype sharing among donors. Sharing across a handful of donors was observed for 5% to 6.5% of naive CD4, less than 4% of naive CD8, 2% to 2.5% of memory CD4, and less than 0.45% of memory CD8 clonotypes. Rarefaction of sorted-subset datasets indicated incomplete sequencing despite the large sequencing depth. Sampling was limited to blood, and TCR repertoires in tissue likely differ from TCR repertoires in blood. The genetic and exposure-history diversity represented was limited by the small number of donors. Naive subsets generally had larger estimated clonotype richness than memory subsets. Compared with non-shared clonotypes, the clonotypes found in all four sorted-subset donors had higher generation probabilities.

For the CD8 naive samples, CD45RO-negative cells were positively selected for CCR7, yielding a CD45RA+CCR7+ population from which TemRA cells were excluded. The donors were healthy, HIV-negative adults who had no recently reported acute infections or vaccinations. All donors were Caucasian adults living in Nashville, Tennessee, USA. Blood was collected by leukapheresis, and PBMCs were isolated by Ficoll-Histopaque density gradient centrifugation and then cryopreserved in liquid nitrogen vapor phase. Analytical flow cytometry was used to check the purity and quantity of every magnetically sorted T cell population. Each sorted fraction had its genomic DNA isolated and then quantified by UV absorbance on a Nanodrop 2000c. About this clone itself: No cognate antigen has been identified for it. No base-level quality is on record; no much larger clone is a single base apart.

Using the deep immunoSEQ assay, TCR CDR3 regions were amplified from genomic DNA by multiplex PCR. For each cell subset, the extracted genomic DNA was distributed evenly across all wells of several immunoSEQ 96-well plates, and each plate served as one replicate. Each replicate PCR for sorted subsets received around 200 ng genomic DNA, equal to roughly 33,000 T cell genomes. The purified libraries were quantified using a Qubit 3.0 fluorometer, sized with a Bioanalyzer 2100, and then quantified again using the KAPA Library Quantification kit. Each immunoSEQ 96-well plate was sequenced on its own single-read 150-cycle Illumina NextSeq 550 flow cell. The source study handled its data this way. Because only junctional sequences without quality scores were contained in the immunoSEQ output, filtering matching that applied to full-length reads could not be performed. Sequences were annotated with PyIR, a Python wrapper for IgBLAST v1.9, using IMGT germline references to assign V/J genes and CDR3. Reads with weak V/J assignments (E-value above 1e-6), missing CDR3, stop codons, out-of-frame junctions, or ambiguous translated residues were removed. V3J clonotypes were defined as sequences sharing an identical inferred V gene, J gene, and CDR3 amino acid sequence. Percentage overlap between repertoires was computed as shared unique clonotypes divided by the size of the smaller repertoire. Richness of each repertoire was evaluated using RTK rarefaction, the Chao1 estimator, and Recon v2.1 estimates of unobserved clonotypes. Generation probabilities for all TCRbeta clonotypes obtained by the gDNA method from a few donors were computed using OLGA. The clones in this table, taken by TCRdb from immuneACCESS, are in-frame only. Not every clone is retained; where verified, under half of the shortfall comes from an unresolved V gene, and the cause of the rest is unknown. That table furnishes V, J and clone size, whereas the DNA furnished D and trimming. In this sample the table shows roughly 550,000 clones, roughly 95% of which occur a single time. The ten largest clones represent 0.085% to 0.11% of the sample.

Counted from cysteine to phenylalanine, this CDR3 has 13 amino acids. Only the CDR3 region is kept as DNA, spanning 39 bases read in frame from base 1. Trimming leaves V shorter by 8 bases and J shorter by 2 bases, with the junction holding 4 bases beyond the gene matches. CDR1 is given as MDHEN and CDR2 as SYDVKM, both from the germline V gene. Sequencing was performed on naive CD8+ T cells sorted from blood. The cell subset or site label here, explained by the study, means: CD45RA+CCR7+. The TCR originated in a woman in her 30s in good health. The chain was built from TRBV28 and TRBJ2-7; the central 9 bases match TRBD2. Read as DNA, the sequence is TGTGCCAGCGGATTAGCGGGAGCCTACGAGCAGTACTTC. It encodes CASGLAGAYEQYF.